This record concerns one T cell receptor (beta chain) sequence. The data were taken from a study of shared clonotypes between healthy human individuals. The assay was immunoSEQ multiplex PCR, and TCRdb's table has in-frame clones only and misses some. Of roughly 1,000,000 clones detected, roughly 74% appear once; the ten largest clones hold under 0.65%. CDR3 length: 14 residues. The germline V gene has CDR1 LNHDA and CDR2 SQIVND (reference sequence). V gave up 7 bases and J gave up 5 bases, with 17 bases separating them. The material sequenced was memory CD4+ T cells from PBMCs. The subset is: CD45RA-negative fraction. The sequence was collected from a man younger than 35 in good health. Some clones in this sample may be carry-over from other donors' samples. The chain links TRBV19 to TRBJ2-5; no firm D call. CDR3 DNA: TGTGCCAGTAAATTCGGACGGGCCGGTGAGACCCAGTACTTC. Protein: CASKFGRAGETQYF.